This is a list of T cell receptor beta chains from one sample in a study of blood T cell repertoires in COVID-19. Profiling relied on immunoSEQ multiplex PCR, and the TCRdb table lists in-frame clones only, not all of them. The table has around 620,000 clones, 75% to 90% seen once; the top ten hold under 0.3%. The sequencing input was peripheral blood. These receptors were taken from a woman between 18 and 29 years old with acute or convalescent COVID-19. CDR3s include the opening cysteine and the closing phenylalanine or tryptophan. Fields, in order: CDR3 protein, CDR3 DNA, D gene, J gene, V gene. A D gene is named only where the DNA matches it firmly.

CDR3 protein: CASSLASFYTEAFF; CDR3 DNA: TGTGCCAGCAGCTTAGCGTCTTTTTACACTGAAGCTTTCTTT; D gene: -; J gene: TRBJ1-1; V gene: TRBV7-2
CDR3 protein: CASSTSGTGAAKNIQYF; CDR3 DNA: TGTGCCAGCAGCACCTCCGGGACAGGGGCGGCCAAAAACATTCAGTACTTC; D gene: TRBD1; J gene: TRBJ2-4; V gene: TRBV5-5
CDR3 protein: CASSDVRTPLNSPLHF; CDR3 DNA: TGTGCCAGCAGTGACGTAAGGACACCCCTTAATTCACCCCTCCACTTT; D gene: -; J gene: TRBJ1-6; V gene: TRBV6-1
CDR3 protein: CASSPLWEGTTEAFF; CDR3 DNA: TGTGCCAGCAGCCCCCTTTGGGAGGGGACGACTGAAGCTTTCTTT; D gene: -; J gene: TRBJ1-1; V gene: TRBV6-6
CDR3 protein: CASSDRAGTDTQYF; CDR3 DNA: TGTGCCAGCAGTGACCGGGCGGGGACAGATACGCAGTATTTT; D gene: -; J gene: TRBJ2-3; V gene: TRBV6-4
CDR3 protein: CASSFQGPYEQYF; CDR3 DNA: TGTGCCAGCAGTTTTCAGGGGCCCTACGAGCAGTACTTC; D gene: -; J gene: TRBJ2-7; V gene: TRBV12-3/TRBV12-4
CDR3 protein: CAWSEGHGSYEQYF; CDR3 DNA: TGTGCCTGGAGTGAGGGACATGGGTCCTACGAGCAGTACTTC; D gene: -; J gene: TRBJ2-7; V gene: TRBV30
CDR3 protein: CAWSGGRDIEQFF; CDR3 DNA: TGTGCCTGGAGTGGAGGTCGGGACATTGAGCAGTTCTTC; D gene: -; J gene: TRBJ2-1; V gene: TRBV30
CDR3 protein: CASSFRGGPNEKLFF; CDR3 DNA: TGTGCCAGCAGTTTTCGAGGGGGTCCTAATGAAAAACTGTTTTTT; D gene: -; J gene: TRBJ1-4; V gene: TRBV6-5
CDR3 protein: CASSHNRGPEDTQYF; CDR3 DNA: TGTGCCAGCAGCCACAACAGGGGGCCAGAAGATACGCAGTATTTT; D gene: TRBD1; J gene: TRBJ2-3; V gene: TRBV7-9
CDR3 protein: CASSKGEWDYGYTF; CDR3 DNA: TGTGCCAGCAGCAAAGGGGAGTGGGACTATGGCTACACCTTC; D gene: -; J gene: TRBJ1-2; V gene: TRBV21-1
CDR3 protein: CASSYVQVGYGYTF; CDR3 DNA: TGTGCCAGCAGTTACGTTCAGGTCGGCTATGGCTACACCTTC; D gene: -; J gene: TRBJ1-2; V gene: TRBV6-5